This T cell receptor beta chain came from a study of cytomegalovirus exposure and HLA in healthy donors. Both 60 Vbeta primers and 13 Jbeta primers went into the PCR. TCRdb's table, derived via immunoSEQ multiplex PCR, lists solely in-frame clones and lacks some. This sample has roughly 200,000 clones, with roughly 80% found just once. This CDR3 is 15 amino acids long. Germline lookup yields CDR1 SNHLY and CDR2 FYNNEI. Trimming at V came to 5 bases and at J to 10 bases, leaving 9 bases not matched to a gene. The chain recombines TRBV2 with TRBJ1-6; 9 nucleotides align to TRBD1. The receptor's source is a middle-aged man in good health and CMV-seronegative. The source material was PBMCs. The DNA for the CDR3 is TGTGCCAGCAGTACGGGACAGGGCATAGGATCACCCCTCCACTTT. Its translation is CASSTGQGIGSPLHF.